The T cell receptor (beta chain) described here comes from a study of blood T cells in healthy people across ages. The CDR3 is 14 amino acids. V shed 4 bases and J shed 7 bases, with 13 bases lying between them. Per the germline V gene, CDR1 is LGHDT and CDR2 is YNNKEL (reference sequence). Combining a sample-barcoded 5' primer with a J-beta primer mix, a second PCR ran for roughly 6 to 12 cycles. MiXCR, applied by TCRdb to the 5' RACE reads, yields one record per CDR3 protein. The repertoire includes 1.6 million or so distinct CDR3 sequences, about 31% of them detected once, and over 9% sits in the top ten.

The clonotype comes from a woman aged 30 to 39 in good health. The specimen sequenced was blood. This chain uses TRBV3-1 with TRBJ1-4; D remains ambiguous. CDR3 residues: CASSPRQDLEKLFF. CDR3 DNA: TGTGCCAGCAGCCCAAGGCAAGATCTTGAAAAACTGTTTTTT.